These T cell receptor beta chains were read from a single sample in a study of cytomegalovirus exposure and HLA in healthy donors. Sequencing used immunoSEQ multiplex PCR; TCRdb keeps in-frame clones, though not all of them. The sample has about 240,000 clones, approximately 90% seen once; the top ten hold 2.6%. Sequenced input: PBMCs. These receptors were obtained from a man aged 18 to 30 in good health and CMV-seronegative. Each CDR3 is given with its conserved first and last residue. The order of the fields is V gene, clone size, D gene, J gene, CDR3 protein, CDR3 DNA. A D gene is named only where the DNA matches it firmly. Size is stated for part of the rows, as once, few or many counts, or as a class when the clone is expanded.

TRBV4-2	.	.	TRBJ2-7	CASSQDLRHGRILKQYF	TGTGCCAGCAGCCAAGATCTCCGGCACGGGAGAATCCTTAAGCAGTACTTC
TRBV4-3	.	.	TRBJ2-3	CASSQDQLEVSDTQYF	TGCGCCAGCAGCCAAGATCAGTTAGAGGTTTCAGATACGCAGTATTTT
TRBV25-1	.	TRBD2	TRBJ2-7	CASSGGGGQQYF	TGTGCCAGCAGTGGCGGGGGGGGGCAGCAGTACTTC
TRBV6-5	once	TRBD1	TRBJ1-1	CASSHGQGNTEAFF	TGTGCCAGCAGTCACGGACAGGGGAACACTGAAGCTTTCTTT
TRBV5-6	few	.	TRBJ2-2	CASSVTNTGELFF	TGTGCCAGCAGCGTGACAAACACCGGGGAGCTGTTTTTT
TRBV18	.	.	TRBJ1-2	CASSPAREMGGYTF	TGTGCCAGCTCACCCGCCCGGGAGATGGGGGGCTACACCTTC
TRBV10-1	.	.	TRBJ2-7	CASSETGLDVWEQYF	TGCGCCAGCAGTGAAACGGGACTGGATGTCTGGGAGCAGTACTTC
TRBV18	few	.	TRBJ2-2	CASSPQGHELFF	TGTGCCAGCTCACCGCAGGGCCATGAGCTGTTTTTT
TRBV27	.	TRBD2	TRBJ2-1	CASSLLAGSNEQFF	TGTGCCAGCAGCTTACTAGCGGGAAGCAATGAGCAGTTCTTC
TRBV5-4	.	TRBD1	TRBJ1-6	CATRQGNSPLHF	TGTGCCACTCGACAGGGAAATTCACCCCTCCACTTT
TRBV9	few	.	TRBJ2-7	CASSVAEGGFIYEQYF	TGTGCCAGCAGCGTAGCGGAGGGGGGGTTCATCTACGAGCAGTACTTC
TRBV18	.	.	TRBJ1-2	CASSHDRDYYGYTF	TGTGCCAGCTCACATGACCGGGACTACTATGGCTACACCTTC
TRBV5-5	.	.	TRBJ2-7	CASSLGGAGGEQYF	TGTGCCAGCAGCTTGGGCGGAGCCGGTGGTGAGCAGTACTTC
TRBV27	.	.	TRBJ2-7	CASQSTGRREQYF	TGTGCCAGCCAGTCTACAGGGCGCCGCGAGCAGTACTTC
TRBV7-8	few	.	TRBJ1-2	CASSAVNYGYTF	TGTGCCAGCAGCGCGGTTAACTATGGCTACACCTTC
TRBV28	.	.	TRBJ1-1	CASSFLTARRTEAFF	TGTGCCAGCAGTTTTCTAACGGCCAGGAGGACTGAAGCTTTCTTT
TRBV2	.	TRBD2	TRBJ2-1	CASRESFRLADLYNEQFF	TGTGCCAGCAGGGAATCCTTCCGGCTAGCGGACCTTTACAATGAGCAGTTCTTC
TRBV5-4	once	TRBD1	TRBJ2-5	CASSLDRGAGETQYF	TGTGCCAGCAGCTTGGACAGGGGGGCAGGAGAGACCCAGTACTTC
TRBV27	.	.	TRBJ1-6	CASSLGPGHVNSPLHF	TGTGCCAGCAGTTTAGGCCCAGGCCACGTTAATTCACCCCTCCACTTT
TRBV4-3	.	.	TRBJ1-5	CASSQDRTVNNQPQHF	TGCGCCAGCAGCCAAGACCGAACAGTTAATAATCAGCCCCAGCATTTT
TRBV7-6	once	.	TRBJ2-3	CASSLGTTPDTQYF	TGTGCCAGCAGCTTAGGGACTACCCCGGATACGCAGTATTTT